Below, one T cell receptor beta chain is given with its context. Its antigen remains unidentified. It was with 60 Vbeta and 13 Jbeta primers that the PCR ran. Generated by immunoSEQ multiplex PCR, the TCRdb table keeps only in-frame clones and is missing some. This sample carries approximately 100,000 clones, about 70% of them seen once, and the ten largest clones take roughly 7.7%. The ends lost 2 bases at V and 6 bases at J; junction bases unmatched: 9. This CDR3 comprises 16 residues. Germline V gene lookup returns CDR1 SGDLS and CDR2 YYNGEE. This record comes from a study of cytomegalovirus exposure and HLA in healthy donors. Whole-study results and caveats: Later work associated more than 15,000 TCR beta sequences with HLA alleles at 0.05 false discovery rate. It emerged from a later analysis that several of the most significant clusters appeared to be linked to common viral pathogens.

This chain connects TRBV9 to TRBJ1-4; 8 nucleotides match TRBD1. The receptor's source is a human donor in good health. Sequencing input: PBMCs. CDR3 residues: CASSVGSGQGDEKLFF. In DNA form, the CDR3 reads TGTGCCAGCAGCGTGGGATCCGGACAGGGTGATGAAAAACTGTTTTTT.